The present T cell receptor (beta chain) was sequenced within a study of blood T cell repertoires in COVID-19. At the level of the study: Acute and convalescent COVID-19 specimens originated in the United States, Italy and Spain. The cDNA or gDNA used as material had been derived from T cells, B-cell-depleted T cells, or PBMCs.

Under the authors' procedure: Amplified reference gene primers provided the basis for estimating nucleated cell counts. Method: immunoSEQ multiplex PCR; TCRdb's copy keeps in-frame clones and lacks some. V, J and clone size are taken as reported in that table, and D and trimming were inferred from the DNA itself. This table has 120,000 to 150,000 clones, more than 75% appearing once. Trimming took 6 bases from V and 4 from J; bases not matched to a gene: 9. CDR3 size: 16 residues. Germline V lookup: CDR1 MGHRA, CDR2 YSYEKL. The chain is built from TRBV4-1 and TRBJ2-2; 9 bases align to TRBD1. The clonotype originates from a man in his fifties who had recovered from COVID-19. Sequencing input: peripheral blood. The chain's CDR3 is CASRISTGGVTGELFF. The CDR3, as DNA: TGCGCCAGCAGAATATCTACAGGGGGCGTCACCGGGGAGCTGTTTTTT.